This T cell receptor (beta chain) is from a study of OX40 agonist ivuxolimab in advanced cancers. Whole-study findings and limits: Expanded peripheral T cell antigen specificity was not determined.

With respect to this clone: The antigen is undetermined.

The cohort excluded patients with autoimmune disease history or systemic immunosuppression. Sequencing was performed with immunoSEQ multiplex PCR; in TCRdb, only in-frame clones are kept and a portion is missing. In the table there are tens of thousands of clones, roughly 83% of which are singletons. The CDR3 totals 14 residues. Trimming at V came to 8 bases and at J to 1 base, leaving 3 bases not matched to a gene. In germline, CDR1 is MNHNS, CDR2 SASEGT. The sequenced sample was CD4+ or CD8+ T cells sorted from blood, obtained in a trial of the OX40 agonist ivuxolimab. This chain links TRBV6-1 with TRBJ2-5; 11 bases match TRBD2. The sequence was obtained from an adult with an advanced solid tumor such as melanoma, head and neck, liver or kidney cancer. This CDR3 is CASRGLAGQETQYF. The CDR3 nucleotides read TGTGCCAGCCGCGGACTAGCGGGCCAAGAGACCCAGTACTTC.